This T cell receptor beta chain was found in a study of beta chain features in type 1 diabetes. Germline V lookup: CDR1 SGHDT, CDR2 YYEEEE. The CDR3 contains 11 residues. V lost 0 bases, J lost 3 bases, and 1 base lay in between. The whole isolated RNA underwent reverse transcription, so sequencing captured expressed TCRB transcripts. Profiled with immunoSEQ multiplex PCR; TCRdb holds only in-frame clones, not every one. This table holds roughly 300,000 clones, roughly 8% found once. This clone was observed at least ten times. The same CDR3 can be traced to other DNA sequences in this sample. The sequencing input was central memory CD4+ T cells from blood. The receptor's source is a woman aged 18 to 35 in good health. The chain has TRBV5-6 and TRBJ2-7; D is unresolved. The CDR3 is CASSLGYEQYF. CDR3 nucleotides: TGTGCCAGCAGCTTGGGCTACGAGCAGTACTTC.